One sample yielded the 22 T cell receptor beta chains listed below, sequenced in a study of blood T cell repertoires in COVID-19. TCRdb keeps only in-frame clones here, not all; method: immunoSEQ multiplex PCR. Among about 140,000 clones listed, about 84% were seen once. Sequencing was carried out using peripheral blood. The source is an elderly woman in a cohort sampled during active or convalescent COVID-19.

The rearrangement links TRBV7-2 to TRBJ2-7; D possibly corresponds to TRBD1 (5 bases). The CDR3 length is 13 residues. Trimming stripped 5 bases from V and 2 bases from J, with 10 bases between. Germline V gene sequence: CDR1 SGHTA, CDR2 FQGNSA. DNA of the CDR3: TGTGCCAGCAGCCCTGGGGCTACCTACGAGCAGTACGTC. As protein: CASSPGATYEQYV.

The table lists this clone with a few counts. The genes are TRBV24-1 and TRBJ2-7; tentatively, D is TRBD2 (5 bases). CDR1 is KGHDR, CDR2 SFDVKD, per germline. With 9 bases removed from V and 4 bases from J, the gap between germline ends came to 18 bases. This CDR3 contains 14 residues. CDR3 loop: CATFCGRARYEQYV. CDR3 sequence (DNA): TGTGCCACCTTCTGCGGGCGAGCAAGATACGAGCAGTACGTC.

The V gene is TRBV5-1, the J gene TRBJ1-2; no clear D gene. Deletions cut 0 bases from V and 4 bases from J, with 13 bases between. This CDR3 comprises 15 residues. CDR1 is SGHRS and CDR2 is YFSETQ in the germline V gene. The DNA for the CDR3 is TGCGCCAGCAGCTTGGTGGGGAGGAGACTCTATGGCTACACCTTC. Translating gives CASSLVGRRLYGYTF.

J is TRBJ2-5 and V is TRBV2, with 7 positions matching TRBD2. The CDR3 has 13 residues. Germline trimming cut 11 bases from V and 9 bases from J; bases unmatched to any gene: 15. Germline CDR1 is SNHLY and CDR2 is FYNNEI. CDR3 DNA: TGTGCCGGCCGGCGTTGGGGGGAGGGAGCCCAGTACTTC. It codes for CAGRRWGEGAQYF.

The chain links TRBV3-1 (or the pseudogene TRBV3-2) to TRBJ2-7; D is uncertain. Trimming took 1 base from V and 6 from J, leaving 7 bases between them. CDR1 and CDR2 from the germline V gene are LGHDT and YNNKEL (reference sequence). CDR3 length: 12 amino acids. CDR3 residues: CASSQAPSEQYF. The CDR3 bases are TGTGCCAGCAGCCAAGCCCCTTCCGAGCAGTACTTC.

CDR3 loop: CASSPPGDRGLSGNTIYF. The CDR3 nucleotides read TGTGCCAGCTCACCACCGGGAGACAGGGGCCTTTCTGGAAACACCATATATTTT. The V gene is TRBV18, the J gene TRBJ1-3; TRBD1 aligns across 8 bases. CDR1 and CDR2 from the germline V gene are KGHSH and LQKENI. The CDR3 consists of 18 residues. After removal of 0 bases from V and 1 base from J, the junction contained 8 bases not matched to a gene.

This clone was observed many times. This chain uses TRBV19 with TRBJ1-1, with D perhaps TRBD1 (6 bases). Per germline, CDR1 LNHDA and CDR2 SQIVND (reference sequence). CDR3 size: 16 residues. Trimming removed 7 bases at V and 4 bases at J, with 22 bases between. The CDR3 reads CASTFTHQGSGTEAFF. DNA for the CDR3: TGTGCCAGTACCTTCACCCACCAGGGGTCGGGCACTGAAGCTTTCTTT. Complete variable domain (other parts from reference TRBV19 and TRBJ1-1): DGGITQSPKYLFRKEGQNVTLSCEQNLNHDAMYWYRQDPGQGLRLIYYSQIVNDFQKGDIAEGYSVSREKKESFPLTVTSAQKNPTAFYLCASTFTHQGSGTEAFFGQGTRLTVV.

This sequence joins TRBV5-4 and TRBJ2-3, with 9 nucleotides matching TRBD2. After removal of 3 bases from V and 4 bases from J, the junction contained 6 bases not matched to a gene. This CDR3 region has 15 residues. Germline loops: CDR1 SGHNT, CDR2 YYREEE (reference sequence). CDR3 residues: CASSYLRTSADTQYF. DNA of the CDR3: TGTGCCAGCAGCTACTTGAGGACTAGCGCAGATACGCAGTATTTT.

This sequence joins TRBV7-8 and TRBJ1-1, with D hard to call. Germline V lookup: CDR1 SGHVS, CDR2 FQNEAQ. This CDR3 region has 14 residues. V lost 1 base to trimming and J lost 5 bases, with 11 bases between them. This CDR3 reads CASSLGGVRTEAFF. The CDR3 bases are TGTGCCAGCAGCTTAGGCGGAGTCCGGACTGAAGCTTTCTTT. The variable domain in full, completed from reference TRBV7-8 and TRBJ1-1, reads GAGVSQSPRYKVAKRGQDVALRCDPISGHVSLFWYQQALGQGPEFLTYFQNEAQLDKSGLPSDRFFAERPEGSVSTLKIQRTQQEDSAVYLCASSLGGVRTEAFFGQGTRLTVV.

V and J are TRBV5-4 and TRBJ1-6; the D is unclear. The CDR3 has 14 amino acids. Trimming stripped 3 bases from V and 10 bases from J, with 14 bases between. Per the germline V gene, CDR1 is SGHNT and CDR2 is YYREEE (reference sequence). The CDR3 DNA reads TGTGCCAGCAGCTCCGAAAGTGGGAGATCACCCCTCCACTTT. This encodes CASSSESGRSPLHF.

The gene calls are TRBV5-4 and TRBJ2-6, with D hard to call. Trimming left V 5 bases short and J 0 bases short, with 9 bases between. Germline-derived CDR1 and CDR2 are SGHNT and YYREEE (reference sequence). The CDR3 spans 15 residues. DNA for the CDR3: TGTGCCAGCAGGGGCTCGGTCTCTGGGGCCAACGTCCTGACTTTC. This codes for CASRGSVSGANVLTF.

The chain joins TRBV4-3 to TRBJ2-7; D remains ambiguous. Trimming stripped 0 bases from V and 2 bases from J, with 17 bases between. The CDR3 spans 17 residues. Germline-derived CDR1 and CDR2 are LGHNA and YSLEER. The CDR3: CASSQEVVATPTYEQYV. CDR3 bases: TGCGCCAGCAGCCAAGAGGTGGTGGCAACACCAACCTACGAGCAGTACGTC.

A note on this clone: This specimen includes other DNA sequences encoding the same CDR3. V usage is TRBV6-5 and J usage is TRBJ1-2, with TRBD1 matching 7 bases. CDR1 and CDR2 (germline): MNHEY, SVGAGI. Trimming at V came to 0 bases and at J to 2 bases, leaving 3 bases not matched to a gene. The CDR3 loop spans 15 amino acids. CDR3: CASSYSPTGNYGYTF. As DNA, the CDR3 is TGTGCCAGCAGTTACTCGCCGACAGGGAACTATGGCTACACCTTC.

The genes are TRBV5-5 and TRBJ1-2; D perhaps matches TRBD1 (5 bases). Germline assignment: CDR1 SGHKS and CDR2 YYEKEE (reference sequence). Trimming cost V 1 base and J 3 bases, with 10 bases left between them. This CDR3 region has 14 residues. The chain's CDR3 is CASSLRGKDYGYTF. CDR3 sequence (DNA): TGTGCCAGCAGCTTGAGGGGCAAAGACTATGGCTACACCTTC.

The chain is built from TRBV5-4 and TRBJ1-2; D is perhaps TRBD1 (5 bases). CDR1 SGHNT and CDR2 YYREEE come from the germline V gene (reference sequence). CDR3 length: 15 residues. Deletions cut 5 bases from V and 3 bases from J, with 17 bases between. CDR3 DNA: TGTGCCAGCAGTTCCGTTTTCGGGGGTGACTATGGCTACACCTTC. Translated: CASSSVFGGDYGYTF.

This chain connects TRBV29-1 to TRBJ2-3; D is uncertain. The CDR3 has 12 residues. The germline V gene encodes CDR1 SQVTM and CDR2 ANQGSEA. V was pared by 2 bases and J by 4 bases, with 7 bases between. CDR3 sequence reads: CSVEKFADTQYF. CDR3 nucleotide sequence: TGCAGCGTTGAAAAATTCGCAGATACGCAGTATTTT.

This clone was detected only once. The chain uses TRBV18 and TRBJ2-7; 8 bases agree with TRBD1. The CDR3 spans 14 residues. Germline V gene data show CDR1 as KGHSH and CDR2 as LQKENI. With V trimmed by 8 bases and J by 3 bases, 9 bases remained unmatched. For the CDR3, the DNA is TGTGCCAGCACGCGGACAGGGTTTTTCTACGAGCAGTACGTC. It translates to CASTRTGFFYEQYV.

The V call is TRBV7-8, the J call TRBJ1-3; D perhaps matches TRBD1 (6 bases). Trimming left V 6 bases short and J 0 bases short, with 12 bases between. In germline, CDR1 is SGHVS, CDR2 FQNEAQ. The CDR3 is 15 residues long. CDR3 loop: CASRIGGYSGNTIYF. CDR3 nucleotides: TGTGCCAGCAGGATAGGGGGATACTCTGGAAACACCATATATTTT.

This chain joins TRBV4-1 and TRBJ1-1, with D uncertain. V lost 0 bases and J lost 8, with 25 bases in between. Germline CDR1 MGHRA, CDR2 YSYEKL. This CDR3 contains 18 residues. This CDR3 reads CASSQETVLIRHTKEAFF. The CDR3 DNA reads as TGCGCCAGCAGCCAAGAAACGGTACTTATTCGGCATACTAAAGAAGCTTTCTTT.

In this sample, this clone turned up once. The genes are TRBV5-5 and TRBJ1-1; 8 bases line up with TRBD1. CDR3 length: 14 residues. Per the germline V gene, CDR1 is SGHKS and CDR2 is YYEKEE (reference sequence). The V segment lost 4 bases and the J segment 5 bases; nucleotides outside the gene matches: 7. CDR3 residues: CASSRQGRGTEAFF. CDR3 coding DNA: TGTGCCAGCAGCAGACAGGGGAGGGGTACTGAAGCTTTCTTT.

This chain uses TRBV18 with TRBJ2-5; a weak D match, TRBD1 (5 bases). Per the germline V gene, CDR1 is KGHSH and CDR2 is LQKENI. The CDR3 totals 14 residues. V lost 4 bases and J lost 4, with 13 bases in between. CDR3 residues: CASSHPGSAETQYF. The CDR3 nucleotides read TGTGCCAGCTCACATCCAGGGTCTGCAGAGACCCAGTACTTC.

This chain joins TRBV27 and TRBJ2-5; the match to TRBD2 covers 9 bases. The CDR3 has 16 amino acids. The V segment lost 3 bases and the J segment 1 base; nucleotides outside the gene matches: 6. CDR1 is MNHEY and CDR2 is SMNVEV in the germline V gene (reference sequence). The CDR3: CASSFGAGGLQETQYF. DNA for the CDR3: TGTGCCAGCAGTTTTGGAGCGGGGGGTCTCCAAGAGACCCAGTACTTC.